The 27 T cell receptor beta chains presented below share a single source sample, sequenced in a study of T cell changes during pregnancy in multiple sclerosis. The assay was immunoSEQ multiplex PCR, and TCRdb's table has in-frame clones only and misses some. The sample has some 80,000 clones; approximately 93% are singletons. The specimen was CD4+ T cells from peripheral blood mononuclear cells, collected after pregnancy. The receptor set was obtained from a female donor with multiple sclerosis, enrolled in a pregnancy study.

This clone was detected only a few times. V is TRBV6-6 and J is TRBJ1-1, with 7 bases fitting TRBD1. This CDR3 is 13 amino acids long. CDR1 is MNHNY, CDR2 SVGAGI, per germline (reference sequence). Losses at the gene ends were 5 bases for V and 6 bases for J; bases not matched to a gene: 6. The DNA of the CDR3 is TGTGCCAGCAGTGCCCAGGGGGACGCTGAAGCTTTCTTT. Residues: CASSAQGDAEAFF.

The chain's CDR3 is CASSPAGTGTYNEQFF. The CDR3 nucleotides read TGCGCCAGCAGCCCCGCCGGGACAGGAACCTACAATGAGCAGTTCTTC. The gene calls are TRBV5-1 and TRBJ2-1, with 8 bases identical to TRBD1. CDR3 length equals 16 residues. V was pared by 4 bases and J by 2 bases, with 8 bases of the junction left unmatched. Germline V lookup: CDR1 SGHRS, CDR2 YFSETQ. Supplemented by reference TRBV5-1 and TRBJ2-1, the full variable domain reads KAGVTQTPRYLIKTRGQQVTLSCSPISGHRSVSWYQQTPGQGLQFLFEYFSETQRNKGNFPGRFSGRQFSNSRSEMNVSTLELGDSALYLCASSPAGTGTYNEQFFGPGTRLTVL.

The chain employs TRBV10-3 and TRBJ1-1; D unresolved. The CDR3 is 15 residues long. Trimming took 0 bases from V and 3 from J, leaving 11 bases between them. The germline gives CDR1 ENHRY, CDR2 SYGVKD. The CDR3 DNA sequence: TGTGCCATCAGTGAGTCGATGGTTTTAGACACTGAAGCTTTCTTT. Translated, it gives CAISESMVLDTEAFF.

CDR3 sequence (DNA): TGTGCCAGCAGCTGGGCCCCCCCGGGACTAGCGGGAAACAATGAGCAGTTCTTC. It codes for CASSWAPPGLAGNNEQFF. V is TRBV7-9 and J is TRBJ2-1; the match to TRBD2 covers 13 bases. The CDR3 totals 18 residues. V shed 4 bases, J shed 5 bases, and the junction held 11 bases outside the gene matches. Looked up from germline, CDR1 is SEHNR and CDR2 is FQNEAQ (reference sequence).

The genes are TRBV5-6 and TRBJ1-4; 7 bases match TRBD1. V lost 3 bases and J lost 8; bases outside the gene matches: 7. The CDR3 has 14 amino acids. Germline assignment: CDR1 SGHDT and CDR2 YYEEEE. CDR3 amino acids: CASSSGQVREKLFF. In nucleotides, the CDR3 is TGTGCCAGCAGCTCCGGACAGGTTCGGGAAAAACTGTTTTTT.

The chain links TRBV6-5 to TRBJ2-1; D might be TRBD2 (6 bases). Germline lookup yields CDR1 MNHEY and CDR2 SVGAGI. The CDR3 extends over 13 amino acids. Trimming took 5 bases from V and 3 from J, leaving 8 bases between them. The CDR3 spells CASSRDFYNEQFF. CDR3 in DNA: TGTGCCAGCAGTCGGGACTTCTACAATGAGCAGTTCTTC.

The rearrangement links TRBV14 to TRBJ1-1; D call uncertain. The germline CDR1 and CDR2 sequences are SGHDN and FVKESK. V was cut by 2 bases and J by 1 base, with 5 bases left in between. The CDR3 covers 13 residues. The CDR3 sequence is CASSQLRNTEAFF. Here the CDR3 DNA reads TGTGCCAGCAGCCAACTCAGGAACACTGAAGCTTTCTTT.

This chain joins TRBV4-2 and TRBJ2-7; 11 nucleotides align to TRBD2. This CDR3 has 16 amino acids. V gave up 2 bases and J gave up 2 bases; unmatched junction bases: 5. Germline CDR1 and CDR2: LGHNA and YNFKEQ. For the CDR3, the DNA is TGTGCCAGCAGCCAACAACCGGGACTAGCGGCCTACGAGCAGTACTTC. Its translation is CASSQQPGLAAYEQYF.

The V and J genes are TRBV2 and TRBJ2-5; the D gene is possibly TRBD1 (6 bases). The CDR3 has 14 amino acids. Germline CDR1 is SNHLY and CDR2 is FYNNEI. The V end was cut by 6 bases, the J end by 1 base, with 12 bases between. CDR3 region: CASRPRTAQETQYF. The CDR3 nucleotides are TGTGCCAGCAGGCCCAGGACAGCCCAAGAGACCCAGTACTTC.

The chain carries TRBV5-5 and TRBJ2-1, with D possibly being TRBD1 (6 bases). Trimming cost V 2 bases and J 2 bases, with 26 bases left between them. Germline V CDR1 and CDR2: SGHKS, YYEKEE (reference sequence). This CDR3 has 20 residues. CDR3 sequence reads: CASSFGLDNLRGRTYNEQFF. Written as DNA, the CDR3 is TGTGCCAGCAGCTTTGGATTGGACAACCTCAGGGGAAGAACCTACAATGAGCAGTTCTTC.

The chain uses TRBV6-1 and TRBJ2-3, with 12 nucleotides matching TRBD2. After removal of 3 bases from V and 4 bases from J, the junction contained 14 bases not matched to a gene. This CDR3 region has 19 residues. CDR1 and CDR2 from the germline V gene are MNHNS and SASEGT. For the CDR3, the DNA is TGTGCCAGCAGTGACGTTAACCCCCGACTAGCGGGAGTCCCAGATACGCAGTATTTT. It codes for CASSDVNPRLAGVPDTQYF.

This chain links TRBV9 with TRBJ2-2, with 8 bases fitting TRBD2. Germline trimming cut 0 bases from V and 3 bases from J; bases unmatched to any gene: 7. CDR1 and CDR2 (germline): SGDLS, YYNGEE. The CDR3 consists of 17 residues. The CDR3 protein is CASSVVWGAGDTGELFF. CDR3 nucleotides: TGTGCCAGCAGCGTAGTGTGGGGAGCGGGAGACACCGGGGAGCTGTTTTTT.

The CDR3 nucleotides are TGTGCCAGCAGCCCCGGGACTAGCTATGAGCAGTACTTC. Protein product: CASSPGTSYEQYF. The chain is built from TRBV2 and TRBJ2-7; 9 positions match TRBD2. Germline CDR1 and CDR2: SNHLY and FYNNEI. The CDR3 consists of 13 residues. Unmatched junction bases numbered 7, after V lost 6 bases and J lost 7 bases.

The chain carries TRBV5-4 and TRBJ2-1; 8 bases map to TRBD2. The ends lost 0 bases at V and 14 bases at J; junction bases unmatched: 7. The CDR3 length is 13 residues. Germline V gene data show CDR1 as SGHNT and CDR2 as YYREEE (reference sequence). The CDR3 here is CASSLAGGGREFF. In nucleotides, the CDR3 is TGTGCCAGCAGCTTGGCGGGGGGGGGCAGGGAGTTCTTC. Drawing the rest from reference TRBV5-4 and TRBJ2-1, the complete variable domain is ETGVTQSPTHLIKTRGQQVTLRCSSQSGHNTVSWYQQALGQGPQFIFQYYREEENGRGNFPPRFSGLQFPNYSSELNVNALELDDSALYLCASSLAGGGREFFGPGTRLTVL.

The chain recombines TRBV4-1 with TRBJ2-1; D possibly corresponds to TRBD2 (6 bases). This CDR3 has 20 residues. CDR1 MGHRA and CDR2 YSYEKL come from the germline V gene. Deletions cut 0 bases from V and 9 bases from J, with 30 bases between. The CDR3 here is CASSQEGWGGASGRIGEQFF. The CDR3 DNA reads as TGCGCCAGCAGCCAAGAAGGATGGGGAGGAGCCTCAGGCCGCATAGGTGAGCAGTTCTTC.

CDR3 region: CASSPGQGGYEQYF. CDR3 DNA sequence: TGTGCCAGTAGCCCGGGACAGGGAGGATACGAGCAGTACTTC. The genes are TRBV19 and TRBJ2-7; 9 bases fit TRBD1. The J segment lost 4 bases and the V segment lost 6 bases, leaving 7 bases of the junction unmatched. This CDR3 comprises 14 residues. The germline V gene encodes CDR1 LNHDA and CDR2 SQIVND (reference sequence).

The J gene is TRBJ2-7, the V gene TRBV28, with TRBD2 as a possible D gene (5 bases). Germline V lookup: CDR1 MDHEN, CDR2 SYDVKM. V was clipped by 1 base and J by 1 base, with 8 bases between them. The CDR3 is 14 residues long. The CDR3 region is CASSLYPGSYEQYF. The CDR3 bases are TGTGCCAGCAGTTTATATCCGGGGTCCTACGAGCAGTACTTC.

The chain is built from TRBV10-2 and TRBJ2-2; D unclear. From germline, CDR1 is WSHSY and CDR2 SAAADI. V lost 0 bases, J lost 7 bases, and 9 bases lay in between. This CDR3 is built from 14 residues. The CDR3, as DNA: TGCGCCAGCAGTGAGTCGACTCAATACGGGGAGCTGTTTTTT. Amino acids: CASSESTQYGELFF.

J is TRBJ1-3 and V is TRBV19; D is uncertain. The CDR3 runs to 15 residues. Germline CDR1 is LNHDA and CDR2 is SQIVND (reference sequence). Trimming removed 2 bases from V and 0 bases from J, with 8 bases in between. CDR3 loop: CASSISTDSGNTIYF. In DNA form, the CDR3 reads TGTGCCAGTAGTATATCTACAGACTCTGGAAACACCATATATTTT.

V is TRBV6-5 and J is TRBJ2-5, with D tentatively TRBD2 (7 bases). The V end was cut by 7 bases, the J end by 2 bases, with 17 bases between. There are 15 residues in the CDR3. Germline V gene sequence: CDR1 MNHEY, CDR2 SVGAGI. CDR3 region: CASMSRRGGQETQYF. The CDR3 DNA sequence: TGTGCCAGCATGTCCCGAAGGGGGGGTCAAGAGACCCAGTACTTC.

The chain recombines TRBV4-3 with TRBJ1-3; TRBD1 matches at 7 bases. The CDR3 is 16 amino acids. Germline assignment: CDR1 LGHNA and CDR2 YSLEER. Germline trimming cut 4 bases from V and 4 bases from J; bases unmatched to any gene: 10. CDR3 residues: CASSPPTGPAGNTIYF. As DNA, the CDR3 is TGCGCCAGCAGCCCCCCGACAGGGCCGGCGGGAAACACCATATATTTT.

The chain employs TRBV5-6 and TRBJ1-1; 8 bases align to TRBD1. The germline gives CDR1 SGHDT, CDR2 YYEEEE. The CDR3 covers 17 residues. V lost 6 bases and J lost 0; bases outside the gene matches: 13. CDR3 region: CASISRTGRNMNTEAFF. The CDR3 DNA follows: TGTGCCAGCATCAGCAGGACAGGGAGGAATATGAACACTGAAGCTTTCTTT.

J is TRBJ1-5 and V is TRBV5-1; D perhaps matches TRBD1 (5 bases). Germline CDR1 is SGHRS and CDR2 is YFSETQ. CDR3 length: 14 amino acids. With 0 bases removed from V and 2 bases from J, the gap between germline ends came to 6 bases. The CDR3 bases are TGCGCCAGCAGCTTGGAAGGGGGCAATCAGCCCCAGCATTTT. This encodes CASSLEGGNQPQHF.

This clone was picked up one time. The chain joins TRBV5-6 to TRBJ1-6; 11 bases align to TRBD1. CDR1 is SGHDT, CDR2 YYEEEE, per germline. The CDR3 totals 15 residues. V was pared by 4 bases and J by 11 bases, with 8 bases of the junction left unmatched. This CDR3 is CASSTGTGGTPPLHF. As DNA, the CDR3 is TGTGCCAGCAGCACCGGGACAGGGGGTACTCCACCCCTCCACTTT.

The chain combines TRBV27 with TRBJ2-7, with a possible D match to TRBD2 (6 bases). V gave up 5 bases and J gave up 1 base, with 18 bases separating them. The germline gives CDR1 MNHEY, CDR2 SMNVEV (reference sequence). The CDR3 length is 16 residues. CDR3: CASSPTRLVPSYEQYF. The CDR3 nucleotides read TGTGCCAGCAGTCCAACAAGACTAGTCCCATCCTACGAGCAGTACTTC.

This clone was detected once. The chain links TRBV27 to TRBJ1-2; 7 bases map to TRBD1. Germline CDR1 MNHEY, CDR2 SMNVEV (reference sequence). The CDR3 is 14 residues long. V was clipped by 6 bases and J by 0 bases; unmatched bases: 4. The CDR3 region has the DNA TGTGCCAGCAGCAGGGGGAATTCTAACTATGGCTACACCTTC. Translation: CASSRGNSNYGYTF.

The CDR3 DNA reads as TGCAGCGTTGGGGACAGGCTAAGCACAGATACGCAGTATTTT. Protein product: CSVGDRLSTDTQYF. The chain recombines TRBV29-1 with TRBJ2-3; 8 bases match TRBD1. The CDR3 is made up of 14 amino acids. Germline lookup yields CDR1 SQVTM and CDR2 ANQGSEA. With V trimmed by 4 bases and J by 0 bases, 3 bases remained unmatched.